This T cell receptor (beta chain) was documented in a study of cytomegalovirus exposure and HLA in healthy donors (TCRdb year 2017). Study-level background: An earlier analysis of about 560 of the donors reported 250 to 350 Gb of sequence data and 95 million to 120 million unique TCR beta sequences obtained from 150 million to 200 million T cells. The study aimed to test whether cataloging public T cell receptors could reveal signatures of past pathogen exposure. Using immunosequencing, the study profiled T cell repertoires from fewer than 850 subjects and related those repertoires to cytomegalovirus serostatus. Genome-wide SNP genotypes for about 55% of the roughly 670 donors were used in a later genetic analysis, which treated that subset as a discovery cohort. Among the roughly 400 genotyped donors, more than 70% belonged to the genetic ancestry cluster associated with self-reported Caucasian donors. Donor age, sex, ethnicity and CMV serostatus were compiled together with the repertoire data. In a later analysis, previously published TCR beta repertoires from roughly 710 donors were re-analyzed and high-resolution HLA genotyping was added so that TCR occurrence patterns could be studied. Rather than using new phenotypic data, the later analysis identified candidate immune exposures from TCR beta sequences and from how often those sequences occurred across donors. In addition to the first cohort of 500 to 850 subjects, a separate validation cohort of some 120 different subjects was used. The number of typed donors differed by locus: about 620-640 for A, B, C, DRB1 and DQB1; approximately 540 for DQA1; 606 for DPA1; and some 470 for DPB1. Five DR-DQ haplotypes were handled as single units for association and clustering, since linkage in the cohort was strong. High-throughput TCR immunosequencing, statistical association of individual TCRs with disease status, and machine learning were combined to predict cytomegalovirus infection status. Both class I and class II loci were covered by HLA typing, at four-digit resolution. Among some 400 genotyped donors of the cohort, an average of around 240,000 unique TCR beta nucleotide sequences were sequenced per donor, around a sixth of them non-productive. Every discovery cohort repertoire had been produced on one sequencing platform. An earlier analysis of several hundred of the donors applied high-throughput TCR beta sequencing to assess whether each TCR beta V gene segment acted as functional or pseudogenic. Approximately 310 gigabases of sequencing data and tens of millions of unique TCR sequences were included in an early release covering about 700 HLA-typed donors.

For this clone: The antigen this receptor binds is unknown. No much larger clone is present one base from it, and per-base qualities are unavailable.

Broader findings and caveats from the paper: The authors suggested that the approach could potentially be extended to other disease states and immunological phenotypes. In a later analysis, the rate of TCR association differed among HLA loci, with DRB1 alleles having the most associated TCRs and HLA-C alleles having the fewest. A later genetic analysis associated a missense DCLRE1C variant with V-gene and J-gene trimming of TCR beta chains, and an independent cohort replicated the association. The study listed over 150 TCR beta chains as associated with cytomegalovirus. Because HLA typing was unavailable for some donors at each locus, only the typed subset was used in association tests. The classifier was reported to diagnose cytomegalovirus status with high specificity and sensitivity in both the original and validation cohorts. When HLA alleles, especially DR and DQ, strongly co-occurred, attributing TCR associations to individual alleles was difficult. A later analysis associated 15,000 to 20,000 TCR beta sequences with specific HLA alleles at a false discovery rate of 0.05. In vitro tests confirmed that a few of the cytomegalovirus-associated TCR beta chains recognize cytomegalovirus antigens. According to a later analysis, most CMV-associated TCR beta chains appeared to be HLA-restricted, and the HLA associations seemed to be driven largely by CMV exposure. Roughly uniform sequencing depth across donors was assumed in presence/absence analyses, although this assumption may not hold. Correlated functional status among segregating V segments might be attributable to linkage disequilibrium, but an unknown experimental factor could not be ruled out. According to a later genetic analysis, donors in an Asian-associated ancestry cluster had fewer N-insertions in productive TCRs than the approximately 650-donor mean. The sequencing pipeline was judged likely to have produced a cluster of highly shared sequence variants as a technical artifact. The earlier analysis of about 600 of the donors excluded roughly 16 rarely observed V segments, including chromosome 9 orphons, because counts were too low. A further reported finding was that TCR beta sequences accurately predicted the HLA-A and HLA-B alleles for most subjects in the first cohort. Several of the top co-occurrence clusters appeared to be linked to parvovirus B19, influenza, CMV and Epstein-Barr virus, according to a later analysis. Because the 87-base-pair reads could not distinguish some IMGT-functional V segments, including TRBV6-2 and TRBV6-3, those segments were excluded. The only immune exposure information available for the cohort was CMV serostatus. This cohort had only TCR beta chains sequenced, and the lack of alpha or paired-chain data limited which features could be detected. In an earlier analysis of about 600 of the donors, most TCR beta V segments appeared in productive rearrangements about 87% or about 30% of the time, broadly matching IMGT annotations. A later analysis found that HLA-associated TCR beta chains were more clonally expanded and had lower generation probabilities than equally common non-associated chains. While some public TCRs were present in many individuals, most TCR sequences turned up only very rarely across donors.

The CDR3 numbers 14 residues from cysteine through phenylalanine. Just CDR3 DNA is preserved here, 42 bases in frame from base 1. The germline V gene yields MDHEN for CDR1 and SYDVKM for CDR2. Trimming takes 8 bases off V and 5 bases off J; junction bases not matched to a gene: 8. In total, just over 650 healthy bone marrow donors made up the cohort. Cohort members were all nominally healthy when sampled, although unrecorded immune exposures were likely present. The donor tested CMV seropositive, placing the donor among the 290 or so seropositive members of the cohort. Each donor provided a peripheral blood sample, and peripheral blood mononuclear cells were used for TCR beta sequencing. Genomic DNA extraction from the blood cell samples was performed with the Qiagen DNeasy Blood Extraction Kit. The library was produced with the immunoSEQ multiplex PCR assay. For the multiplex PCR, a mixture combining 60 forward primers for TCR Vbeta segments and 13 reverse primers for TCR Jbeta segments was used. Amplification of the CDR3 region of rearranged TCR beta genes was performed with a multiplex PCR assay on genomic DNA. The amplified TCR beta libraries were sequenced on the Illumina HiSeq System as 87-base-pair reads. Concerning the study's data processing: A later analysis counted about 80 million unique TCR beta chains across the 500 to 850 repertoires, and around 12 million of these chains were shared by at least two donors. A nearest-neighbor algorithm error-corrected the raw reads and collapsed the reads into unique sequences, merging closely related sequences to remove PCR and sequencing errors. V, D and J gene segments were assigned by aligning CDR3 sequences to IMGT reference sequences. For a sequence to be retained, at least a six-nucleotide match to both a V gene segment and a J gene segment was required. Rearrangements were called productive when the CDR3 lacked stop codons and stayed in frame with V and J; all others were non-productive. Following IMGT convention, CDR3 was defined as the stretch from the second conserved V-encoded cysteine to the conserved J-encoded phenylalanine. The earlier analysis of about 590 of the donors excluded sequences that lacked an unambiguous match to a single V gene segment. An earlier analysis of 500 to 600 of the donors classified V segments as functional when productive rearrangements were above 56.7% and as segregating when the standard deviation between donors was above 5%. To diagnose cytomegalovirus status from the catalog of TCR beta chain sequences, a statistical classification framework was built. In a later analysis, V and J genes were assigned by comparing TCR nucleotide sequences against IMGT/GENE-DB human TR gene sequences. The TCRdist pipeline was used in a later analysis to assign CDR3 sequences and most-parsimonious VDJ recombination scenarios. A later analysis defined each TCR beta chain by its CDR3 amino acid sequence plus V-gene family, and excluded reads lacking a unique V-gene family. As a way to deal with suspected cross-contamination and a sequencing artifact, a later analysis dropped roughly 600 nucleotide sequences that were highly shared and had low generation probability. For each public chain, a later analysis derived a clonal expansion index from normalized ranks of inferred template counts within each repertoire. A later analysis computed generation probabilities with a VDJ recombination model fitted to out-of-frame rearrangements, and checked the results against IGoR. Hypergeometric tests were used in a later analysis to score TCR-TCR, TCR-HLA and TCR-CMV co-occurrence, with a repertoire-size bias correction applied to the TCR pairs. False discovery rates were estimated in a later analysis by permuting HLA or CMV assignments 20 times. In a later analysis, co-occurring TCRs were grouped using DBSCAN, with TCRdist sequence similarity added in when clustering inside HLA-allele-positive subsets. Repertoires with fewer than 30,000 or more than 120,000 public chains, plus five repertoires with anomalous nucleotide sharing, were excluded from co-occurrence clustering. Imported from immuneACCESS, the table was reduced by TCRdb to in-frame sequences with V and J called. These copies leave out some clones; in studies compared against another copy, an unresolved V gene accounts for under half, and the cause of the remainder is not known. V, J and clone size are those of that table, while D and trimming were read from the DNA. The sample yields 150,000 or so clones; 75% were counted once. Together, the top ten hold over 9% of the sample.

Rearrangement joined TRBV28 to TRBJ1-4, and 7 junction bases match TRBD1. The sample was PBMCs. The clonotype comes from a man aged 18 to 29 in good health and CMV-seropositive. The CDR3 in this case is CASQTGIINEKLFF. The sequenced DNA is TGTGCCAGCCAGACAGGGATTATCAATGAAAAACTGTTTTTT.